This passage covers 26 T cell receptor beta chains from one sample sequenced in a study of blood T cell repertoires in COVID-19. Repertoires were generated with immunoSEQ multiplex PCR, while TCRdb's copy carries only in-frame clones and drops some. The table shows roughly 380,000 clones, with roughly 87% occurring only once. Sequencing was done on a sample of PBMCs or T cells enriched from blood (not recorded which). The receptors shown here come from a woman in her twenties or thirties who had recovered from COVID-19.

This clone has just a few counts. This chain joins TRBV6-5 and TRBJ2-7; TRBD1 matches at 8 bases. Trimming removed 0 bases from V and 1 base from J; junction bases left unmatched: 5. This CDR3 is built from 16 residues. Germline CDR1 is MNHEY and CDR2 is SVGAGI. In nucleotides, the CDR3 is TGTGCCAGCAGTTACTCGACAGGGGCGAATTCCTACGAGCAGTACTTC. Translation gives CASSYSTGANSYEQYF.

The V and J genes are TRBV5-5 and TRBJ1-4; the match to TRBD1 covers 8 bases. CDR1 is SGHKS, CDR2 YYEKEE, per germline (reference sequence). This CDR3 has 15 residues. J was trimmed by 7 bases and V by 5 bases; bases with no gene match: 10. The CDR3 DNA follows: TGTGCCAGCAGAGACACAGGGGGAGAAGGTGAAAAACTGTTTTTT. Translation: CASRDTGGEGEKLFF.

The CDR3, as DNA: TGCAGCGCACAAACAGGAACAGGGAAAACCACTGAAGCTTTCTTT. Its protein is CSAQTGTGKTTEAFF. The genes are TRBV29-1 and TRBJ1-1; TRBD1 is a possible D gene (6 bases). CDR3 length: 15 residues. Germline V gene lookup returns CDR1 SQVTM and CDR2 ANQGSEA. Trimming removed 7 bases at V and 4 bases at J, with 22 bases between. Filled out from reference TRBV29-1 and TRBJ1-1, the complete variable domain reads SAVISQKPSRDICQRGTSLTIQCQVDSQVTMMFWYRQQPGQSLTLIATANQGSEATYESGFVIDKFPISRPNLTFSTLTVSNMSPEDSSIYLCSAQTGTGKTTEAFFGQGTRLTVV.

In this sample, this clone turned up once. The chain's CDR3 is CARSFARDRGRIGYTF. The CDR3 bases are TGTGCCAGAAGCTTTGCCCGGGACAGGGGAAGGATTGGCTACACCTTC. The chain employs TRBV5-3 and TRBJ1-2; TRBD1 agrees at 10 bases. TRBV5-3 is classed as an ORF, of uncertain function. The CDR3 is 16 residues long. Unmatched junction bases numbered 11, after V lost 2 bases and J lost 7 bases.

The gene calls are TRBV6-6 and TRBJ2-1, with D maybe TRBD1 (6 bases). The CDR3 totals 13 residues. Trimming took 7 bases from V and 10 from J, leaving 17 bases between them. The germline gives CDR1 MNHNY, CDR2 SVGAGI (reference sequence). The CDR3 region has the DNA TGTGCCAGCACCCGAGACGGAACAGGGGAGCAGTTCTTC. Its protein is CASTRDGTGEQFF.

V and J are TRBV28 and TRBJ1-2; 9 nucleotides line up with TRBD1. Germline loops: CDR1 MDHEN, CDR2 SYDVKM. With V trimmed by 4 bases and J by 3 bases, 6 bases remained unmatched. This CDR3 has 15 residues. CDR3 nucleotide sequence: TGTGCCAGCAGTTCGACAGGGGGGTTCGACTATGGCTACACCTTC. Amino acid sequence: CASSSTGGFDYGYTF.

This chain links TRBV7-2 with TRBJ2-7, with 9 bases identical to TRBD2. The CDR3 length is 14 residues. Losses at the gene ends were 7 bases for V and 12 bases for J; bases not matched to a gene: 16. Per the germline V gene, CDR1 is SGHTA and CDR2 is FQGNSA. The CDR3 protein is CASTPGSGGRGPYF. DNA for the CDR3: TGTGCCAGCACCCCGGGAAGCGGGGGGAGAGGGCCGTACTTC. Filled out from reference TRBV7-2 and TRBJ2-7, the complete variable domain reads GAGVSQSPSNKVTEKGKDVELRCDPISGHTALYWYRQSLGQGLEFLIYFQGNSAPDKSGLPSDRFSAERTGGSVSTLTIQRTQQEDSAVYLCASTPGSGGRGPYFGPGTRLTVT.

V is TRBV10-1 and J is TRBJ2-3, with 10 bases aligning to TRBD2. Germline values: CDR1 WNHNN, CDR2 SYGVQD (reference sequence). Germline trimming cut 6 bases from V and 5 bases from J; bases unmatched to any gene: 8. The CDR3 covers 15 residues. The CDR3 DNA follows: TGCGCCAGCAGCTCTAGCGGGGGACTGAAAGATACGCAGTATTTT. Translating it yields CASSSSGGLKDTQYF.

The chain joins TRBV10-3 to TRBJ1-4, with D possibly TRBD1 on 5 matching bases. Per the germline V gene, CDR1 is ENHRY and CDR2 is SYGVKD. Trimming cost V 6 bases and J 4 bases, with 9 bases left between them. The CDR3 spans 13 residues. CDR3 sequence reads: CAISDRLNEKLFF. The DNA for the CDR3 is TGTGCCATCAGCGACAGACTTAATGAAAAACTGTTTTTT.

This clone was observed a single time. The chain carries TRBV10-3 and TRBJ2-6; 9 bases fit TRBD1. V was pared by 3 bases and J by 4 bases, with 7 bases of the junction left unmatched. CDR1 is ENHRY and CDR2 is SYGVKD in the germline V gene. CDR3 length equals 17 residues. CDR3 residues: CAISEGTGWKGANVLTF. CDR3 bases: TGTGCCATCAGTGAAGGGACAGGGTGGAAGGGGGCCAACGTCCTGACTTTC.

The rearrangement uses TRBV28 and TRBJ2-2; 11 bases align to TRBD2. Germline loops: CDR1 MDHEN, CDR2 SYDVKM. The CDR3 runs to 17 residues. V was clipped by 5 bases and J by 5 bases; unmatched bases: 10. CDR3 protein: CASSPSSGRARTGELFF. The CDR3 nucleotides are TGTGCCAGCAGTCCAAGTAGCGGGAGGGCCAGAACCGGGGAGCTGTTTTTT.

This chain uses TRBV6-6 with TRBJ1-2, with D possibly matching TRBD1 (5 bases). V lost 5 bases and J lost 2, with 12 bases in between. CDR3 length: 14 amino acids. Germline V gives CDR1 MNHNY, CDR2 SVGAGI (reference sequence). The CDR3 reads CASSQTGVNYGYTF. The CDR3, as DNA: TGTGCCAGCAGTCAAACGGGGGTAAACTATGGCTACACCTTC.

The V call is TRBV7-9, the J call TRBJ2-5; 11 bases are a match to TRBD1. In germline, CDR1 is SEHNR, CDR2 FQNEAQ (reference sequence). Unmatched junction bases numbered 0, after V lost 8 bases and J lost 4 bases. CDR3 size: 12 residues. CDR3 sequence (DNA): TGTGCCAGCGGACAGGGGGCAGAGACCCAGTACTTC. This encodes CASGQGAETQYF.

Remarks on this clone: Sequence at one end of the junction differs from germline and may be a read error. The chain employs TRBV24-1 and TRBJ2-1; TRBD1 matches at 7 bases. There are 14 residues in the CDR3. The germline CDR1 and CDR2 sequences are KGHDR and SFDVKD. CDR3 sequence reads: CATSDDRVYNEQLF. The CDR3 DNA sequence: TGTGCCACCAGTGATGACAGGGTCTACAATGAGCAGCTCTTC.

This chain links TRBV28 with TRBJ2-7, with 9 bases lining up with TRBD2. The length of the CDR3 is 14 residues. Germline CDR1 and CDR2: MDHEN and SYDVKM. After removal of 10 bases from V and 4 bases from J, the junction contained 11 bases not matched to a gene. CDR3 in amino acids: CATYGREGRYEQYF. As DNA, the CDR3 is TGTGCCACCTATGGGCGGGAGGGCCGGTACGAGCAGTACTTC. Combining the CDR3 with reference TRBV28 and TRBJ2-7 gives the whole variable domain DVKVTQSSRYLVKRTGEKVFLECVQDMDHENMFWYRQDPGLGLRLIYFSYDVKMKEKGDIPEGYSVSREKKERFSLILESASTNQTSMYLCATYGREGRYEQYFGPGTRLTVT.

Comments on this clone: One end of the junction does not line up with germline, which may come from a read error. This chain links TRBV7-9 with TRBJ1-3, with 7 bases matching TRBD1. Per the germline V gene, CDR1 is SEHNR and CDR2 is FQNEAQ (reference sequence). This CDR3 has 14 residues. CDR3 loop: CVSSPGDSKNTIYF. CDR3 in DNA: TGTGTCAGCAGCCCAGGGGACAGTAAAAACACCATATATTTT.

This clone appeared a few times. The chain is built from TRBV7-9 and TRBJ1-1; 12 nucleotides align to TRBD1. Looked up from germline, CDR1 is SEHNR and CDR2 is FQNEAQ (reference sequence). This CDR3 is 14 amino acids long. Unmatched junction bases numbered 4, after V lost 5 bases and J lost 6 bases. The CDR3 DNA reads as TGTGCCAGCAGCGCGGGACAGGGGGCTTCTGAAGCTTTCTTT. Its translation: CASSAGQGASEAFF.

V is TRBV13 and J is TRBJ1-1; 9 bases agree with TRBD1. The germline V gene has CDR1 PRHDT and CDR2 FYEKMQ (reference sequence). Trimming removed 5 bases from V and 0 bases from J; junction bases left unmatched: 7. The CDR3 loop spans 16 amino acids. CDR3 coding DNA: TGTGCCAGCAGCCCCGGAGGGACAGGGCTGAACACTGAAGCTTTCTTT. Amino acids: CASSPGGTGLNTEAFF.

This chain connects TRBV18 to TRBJ1-6, with 8 nucleotides matching TRBD1. Germline loops: CDR1 KGHSH, CDR2 LQKENI. The CDR3 runs to 16 residues. The junction had 9 bases not matched to a gene; V was cut back by 2 bases and J by 9 bases. The CDR3 sequence: CASSPSGQGAGSPLHF. CDR3 nucleotides: TGTGCCAGCTCACCAAGTGGGCAGGGGGCTGGTTCACCCCTCCACTTT. Full variable domain (outside the CDR3, taken from reference TRBV18 and TRBJ1-6): NAGVMQNPRHLVRRRGQEARLRCSPMKGHSHVYWYRQLPEEGLKFMVYLQKENIIDESGMPKERFSAEFPKEGPSILRIQQVVRGDSAAYFCASSPSGQGAGSPLHFGNGTRLTVT.

The chain combines TRBV29-1 with TRBJ2-2; maybe TRBD1 (5 bases). CDR1 SQVTM and CDR2 ANQGSEA come from the germline V gene. This CDR3 has 12 amino acids. V lost 6 bases to trimming and J lost 5 bases, with 10 bases between them. This chain's CDR3 is CSVARDTGELFF. The CDR3 DNA follows: TGCAGCGTCGCCAGGGATACCGGGGAGCTGTTTTTT.

On this clone itself: A read error may account for a junction end that differs from germline. The rearrangement joins TRBV29-1 to TRBJ1-1, with unresolved D. Looked up from germline, CDR1 is SQVTM and CDR2 is ANQGSEA. The CDR3 sequence is 13 residues long. Written as DNA, the CDR3 is TGCAGCCTTGAACCTCGTATGAACACTGAAGCTTTCTTT. Its protein product is CSLEPRMNTEAFF.

This clone has only a few counts. V gene TRBV5-1 combines with J gene TRBJ1-2, with D possibly TRBD1 on 5 matching bases. The CDR3 consists of 15 residues. Trimming removed 5 bases at V and 6 bases at J, with 20 bases between. The germline V gene encodes CDR1 SGHRS and CDR2 YFSETQ. CDR3 coding DNA: TGCGCCAGCAGGCCCCGGGAGGGGAGTGTTCATGGCTACACCTTC. It yields the protein CASRPREGSVHGYTF.

The chain couples TRBV6-5 to TRBJ2-5, with D tentatively TRBD1 (5 bases). Trimming cost V 10 bases and J 3 bases, with 18 bases left between them. The CDR3 length is 14 residues. CDR1 and CDR2 from the germline V gene are MNHEY and SVGAGI. CDR3 residues: CATYSRGLEETQYF. The DNA for the CDR3 is TGTGCCACCTATTCTAGGGGTTTAGAAGAGACCCAGTACTTC.

This rearrangement joins TRBV19 to TRBJ1-5; a weak D match, TRBD1 (5 bases). The V gene lost 8 bases and the J gene lost 11 bases, with 19 bases spanning the gap. The germline V gene encodes CDR1 LNHDA and CDR2 SQIVND (reference sequence). CDR3 length: 13 amino acids. CDR3 sequence: CASRGQGLGSQHF. For the CDR3, the DNA is TGTGCCAGTCGTGGGCAGGGACTCGGGTCCCAGCATTTT. Variable domain in full (rest from reference TRBV19 and TRBJ1-5): DGGITQSPKYLFRKEGQNVTLSCEQNLNHDAMYWYRQDPGQGLRLIYYSQIVNDFQKGDIAEGYSVSREKKESFPLTVTSAQKNPTAFYLCASRGQGLGSQHFGDGTRLSIL.

The V and J genes are TRBV30 and TRBJ1-3; D may be TRBD1 (5 bases). This CDR3 contains 15 residues. CDR1 is GTSNPN, CDR2 SVGIG, per germline (reference sequence). V lost 1 base and J lost 0, with 10 bases in between. The CDR3 DNA is TGTGCCTGGAGTGAAGGACACCACTCTGGAAACACCATATATTTT. Amino acids: CAWSEGHHSGNTIYF.

This clone was detected once. This chain uses TRBV3-1 (or the pseudogene TRBV3-2) with TRBJ2-1; TRBD2 agrees at 12 bases. CDR1 LGHDT and CDR2 YNNKEL come from the germline V gene (reference sequence). J lost 15 bases, V lost 4 bases, and 4 bases had no gene match. This CDR3 has 12 amino acids. CDR3 sequence: CASSRTSGILFF. CDR3 bases: TGTGCCAGCAGCCGGACTAGCGGGATTTTGTTCTTC.